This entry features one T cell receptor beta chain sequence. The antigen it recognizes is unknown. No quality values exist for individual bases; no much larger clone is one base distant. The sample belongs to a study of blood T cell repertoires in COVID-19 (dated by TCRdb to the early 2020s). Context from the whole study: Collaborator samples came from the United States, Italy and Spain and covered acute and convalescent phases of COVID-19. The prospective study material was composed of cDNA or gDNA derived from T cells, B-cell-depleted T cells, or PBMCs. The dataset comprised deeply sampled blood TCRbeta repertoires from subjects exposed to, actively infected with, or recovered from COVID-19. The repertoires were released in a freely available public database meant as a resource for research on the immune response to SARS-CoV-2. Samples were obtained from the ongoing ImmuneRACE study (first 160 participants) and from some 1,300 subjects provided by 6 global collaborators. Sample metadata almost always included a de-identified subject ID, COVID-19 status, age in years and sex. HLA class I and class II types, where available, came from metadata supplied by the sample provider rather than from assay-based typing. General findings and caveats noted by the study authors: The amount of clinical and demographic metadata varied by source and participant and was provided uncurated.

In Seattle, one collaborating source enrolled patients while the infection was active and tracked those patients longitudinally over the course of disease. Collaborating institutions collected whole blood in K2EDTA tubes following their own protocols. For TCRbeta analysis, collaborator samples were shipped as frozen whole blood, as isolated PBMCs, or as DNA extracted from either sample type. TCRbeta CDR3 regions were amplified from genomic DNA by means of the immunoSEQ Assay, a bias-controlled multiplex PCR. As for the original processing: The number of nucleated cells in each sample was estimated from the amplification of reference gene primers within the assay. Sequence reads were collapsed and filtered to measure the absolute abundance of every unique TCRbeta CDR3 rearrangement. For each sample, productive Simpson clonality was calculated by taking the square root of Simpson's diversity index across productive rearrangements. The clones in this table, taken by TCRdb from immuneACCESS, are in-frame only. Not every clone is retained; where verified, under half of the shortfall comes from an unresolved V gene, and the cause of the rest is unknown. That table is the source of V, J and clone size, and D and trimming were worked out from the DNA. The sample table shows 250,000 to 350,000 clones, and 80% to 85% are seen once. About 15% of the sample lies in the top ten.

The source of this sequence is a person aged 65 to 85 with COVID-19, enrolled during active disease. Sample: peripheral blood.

CDR3 reads: CASSLALTGRNSPLHF. In nucleotide form, the sequence is TGTGCCAGCAGCTTAGCCCTGACAGGGCGCAATTCACCCCTCCACTTT. The rearranged segments are TRBV7-6 and TRBJ1-6; 7 junctional bases match TRBD1. Based on the germline V gene, the CDR1 and CDR2 sequences are SGHVS and FNYEAQ. V is pruned by 0 bases and J by 7 bases, leaving 6 bases of the junction without a gene match. There are 16 amino acids in the CDR3, from cysteine to phenylalanine inclusive. Only CDR3 DNA remains: 48 bases, in frame from the first base.